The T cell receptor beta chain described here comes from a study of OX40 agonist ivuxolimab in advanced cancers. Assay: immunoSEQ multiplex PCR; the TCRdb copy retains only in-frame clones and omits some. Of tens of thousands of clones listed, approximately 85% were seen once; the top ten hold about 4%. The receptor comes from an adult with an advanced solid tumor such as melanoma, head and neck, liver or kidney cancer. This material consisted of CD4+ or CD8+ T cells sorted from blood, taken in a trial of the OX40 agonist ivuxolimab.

The CDR3 DNA follows: TGTGCCAGCAGCTTAATTAAGACCCAGTACTTC. It specifies CASSLIKTQYF. The chain employs TRBV7-8 and TRBJ2-5; D is unclear. V lost 2 bases, J lost 6 bases, and 4 bases lay in between. Germline lookup yields CDR1 SGHVS and CDR2 FQNEAQ. There are 11 residues in the CDR3.